This T cell receptor beta chain is from a study of T-cell memory formation after mild COVID-19 listed by TCRdb under 2021. Some background on the complete study: TCR sequence clusters from the two donors were largely donor specific. Longitudinal TCRalpha and TCRbeta repertoire sequencing tracked T-cell clones expanding and contracting after mild COVID-19 in two donors. The cohort comprised two young, previously healthy adult volunteers, one female and one male. What the research found in general, with its limitations: Clones that contracted from day 15 to 85 showed balanced CD4/CD8 phenotypes, whereas a second wave of clones that expanded from day 15 to 37 leaned towards CD4+. The detection of some responding clones in pre-infection memory suggests that pre-existing cross-reactive memory T cells joined the SARS-CoV-2 response. SARS-CoV-2 specificity was not confirmed for the second-wave clones peaking on day 37. Only a couple of mild cases were covered in the study, and larger cohorts including severe cases with pre-infection samples were considered necessary. Contracting CD4+ clones were found mainly in CM and EM memory subsets, while CD8+ clones were enriched in EMRA.

The CDR3, from cysteine to phenylalanine, totals 19 residues. The DNA shown is the 57-base CDR3, in frame from base 1. CDR1 and CDR2, looked up from the germline V gene, are SGHAT and FQNNGV. The V end gives up 1 base and the J end 2 bases, leaving 6 bases in the junction not matched to a gene. The sequencer was an Illumina NovaSeq 6000. TCRalpha and TCRbeta cDNA libraries were built by 5'RACE with constant-segment primers, adding sample barcodes and unique molecular identifiers. RNA was extracted from every sample with Trizol reagent. Library amplification was performed in two PCR steps, and a second sample barcode and Illumina TruSeq adapters were introduced in the second step. Sequencing of libraries was performed on an Illumina NovaSeq with 2 x 150 bp paired-end reads. As for the original processing: Reads were demultiplexed and collapsed into UMI-guided consensus sequences with migec v1.2.7. With mixcr v2.1.11, UMI consensuses were aligned to TRA and TRB V and J templates and assembled into clonotypes. Expanded or contracted clonotypes were those called significant by both edgeR and NoisET, with noise models trained on biological replicates. For edgeR calls, the cutoffs were a false discovery rate-adjusted p below 0.01 and a log2 fold-change threshold of 1. As an exploratory analysis of dynamics, PCA with hierarchical clustering was applied to max-normalized trajectories of the 1000 most abundant clonotypes. Separately sequenced CD4+ and CD8+ repertoires were used to assign the CD4 or CD8 phenotype of responding clones. TCRdb passed the public sequencing reads through fastp at Q25 and MiXCR, retaining productive beta sequences. Rows merge per CDR3 protein into single entries with the most common DNA and genes. The authors' filters were not applied to this entry. This sample holds roughly 300,000 distinct CDR3 sequences; 8% to 10% were observed only once. About 20% of the sample goes to the ten largest clones.

Ficoll-Paque density gradient centrifugation was the method used to isolate PBMCs. This clonotype came up many times. What antigen it recognizes has not been identified. Qualities for individual bases were not recorded, and no much larger clone is one base off. This TCR was sampled from a man aged 18 to 35 who had mild COVID-19 (a few samples of this study predate the infection). The sample titles of this study are shuffled in the database, so cell type and time point are left out; the donor was told from shared clones. Sequenced material: PBMCs or a T cell subset sorted from them (not recorded which). The sequence joins TRBV11-2 to TRBJ2-1, and 15 junctional nucleotides match TRBD2. The CDR3 sequence is CASSLVGTSGGKTYNEQFF. The DNA reads as follows: TGTGCCAGCAGCTTAGTGGGGACTAGCGGGGGGAAAACCTACAATGAGCAGTTCTTC.